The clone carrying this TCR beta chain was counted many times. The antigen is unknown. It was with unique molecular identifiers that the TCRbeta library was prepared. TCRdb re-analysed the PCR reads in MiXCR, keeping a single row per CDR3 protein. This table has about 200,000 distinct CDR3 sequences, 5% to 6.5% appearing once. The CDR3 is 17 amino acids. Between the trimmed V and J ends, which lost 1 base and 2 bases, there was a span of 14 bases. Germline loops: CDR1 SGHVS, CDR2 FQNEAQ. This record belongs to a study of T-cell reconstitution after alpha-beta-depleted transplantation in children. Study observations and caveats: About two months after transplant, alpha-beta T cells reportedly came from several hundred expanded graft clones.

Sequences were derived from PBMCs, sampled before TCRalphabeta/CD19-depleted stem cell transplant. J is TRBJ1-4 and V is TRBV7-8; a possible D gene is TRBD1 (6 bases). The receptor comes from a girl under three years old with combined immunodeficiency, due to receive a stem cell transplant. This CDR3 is CASSLVPRGLTNEKLFF. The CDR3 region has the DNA TGTGCCAGCAGCTTAGTACCCAGGGGTTTGACTAATGAAAAACTGTTTTTT.